These 20 T cell receptor beta chains share one sample of origin, sequenced in a study of cytomegalovirus exposure and HLA in healthy donors (dated by TCRdb to the late 2010s). Library construction relied on the immunoSEQ multiplex PCR assay. The multiplex PCR relied on a mix of 60 forward primers for TCR Vbeta segments and 13 reverse primers for TCR Jbeta segments. What TCRdb holds here is the immuneACCESS table cut down to in-frame rearrangements. Part of the clones is not present; checked against another copy, under half of the missing clones reflect an unresolved V gene, and the others are unexplained. Here the sample has under 200,000 clones; 65% to 80% occur a single time. The top ten constitute around 0.74% of the sample. The sample was PBMCs. These receptors were collected from a woman aged 40 to 50 in good health and CMV-seronegative.

CDR3 sequence (DNA): TGTGCCAGCAGTATACCCACTAGCGGGAGGGCCTCTCGGCAGTTCTTC. Translated: CASSIPTSGRASRQFF. The V call is TRBV28, the J call TRBJ2-1, with 13 bases lining up with TRBD2. Germline V gene data show CDR1 as MDHEN and CDR2 as SYDVKM. The junction had 13 bases not matched to a gene; V was cut back by 5 bases and J by 12 bases. The CDR3 totals 16 residues.

This clone was detected a few times. The chain recombines TRBV29-1 with TRBJ2-1, with 16 bases identical to TRBD2. Germline loops: CDR1 SQVTM, CDR2 ANQGSEA. J lost 2 bases, V lost 4 bases, and 2 bases had no gene match. There are 16 residues in the CDR3. The CDR3 sequence: CSVAGTSGRAYNEQFF. The CDR3 region has the DNA TGCAGCGTTGCGGGGACTAGCGGGAGGGCCTACAATGAGCAGTTCTTC.

This clone occurred a few times. The rearrangement uses TRBV4-2 and TRBJ1-6; weak D call: TRBD1 (5 bases). The CDR3 is 14 amino acids. V was shortened by 0 bases and J by 9 bases, with 9 bases between the two germline ends. Germline assignment: CDR1 LGHNA and CDR2 YNFKEQ. The CDR3 reads CASSQEGEGSPLHF. CDR3 in DNA: TGTGCCAGCAGCCAAGAAGGGGAGGGTTCACCCCTCCACTTT.

The chain uses TRBV2 and TRBJ2-1, with TRBD2 identical over 8 bases. The germline V gene encodes CDR1 SNHLY and CDR2 FYNNEI. J gave up 3 bases and V 2 bases, and 6 bases lay outside the gene matches. CDR3 length equals 16 residues. The CDR3 DNA sequence: TGTGCCAGCAGTGAACTCGTAGCGGGATACTACAATGAGCAGTTCTTC. It yields the protein CASSELVAGYYNEQFF.

The gene calls are TRBV5-4 and TRBJ1-2; perhaps TRBD1 as D (6 bases). The CDR3 totals 13 residues. Trimming shortened V by 5 bases and J by 8 bases, and 16 bases separated the two germline ends. Germline CDR1 reads SGHNT; CDR2 reads YYREEE (reference sequence). Written as DNA, the CDR3 is TGTGCCAGCAGTCTTAGGGGGATTAACGGCTACACCTTC. It translates to CASSLRGINGYTF.

The CDR3 sequence: CASSFTGLNTEAFF. CDR3 DNA: TGTGCCAGCAGTTTCACAGGGCTGAACACTGAAGCTTTCTTT. The chain couples TRBV27 to TRBJ1-1, with D tentatively TRBD1 (6 bases). The CDR3 consists of 14 residues. The V and J ends lost 3 bases and 0 bases respectively, with 8 bases between them. Germline V lookup: CDR1 MNHEY, CDR2 SMNVEV (reference sequence).

The chain employs TRBV7-2 and TRBJ1-5, with 7 bases that match TRBD1. V gave up 5 bases and J gave up 7 bases; unmatched junction bases: 14. The CDR3 extends over 16 amino acids. Per the germline V gene, CDR1 is SGHTA and CDR2 is FQGNSA. The CDR3, as DNA: TGTGCCAGCAGCGCGACAACACAGGGGTGGGGCCAGCCCCAGCATTTT. Amino acids: CASSATTQGWGQPQHF.

The genes are TRBV5-1 and TRBJ2-7; D is perhaps TRBD2 (5 bases). The CDR3 sequence is 15 residues long. Trimming removed 1 base at V and 1 base at J, with 12 bases between. The germline gives CDR1 SGHRS, CDR2 YFSETQ. CDR3 loop: CASSLYPGGSYEQYF. The CDR3 region has the DNA TGCGCCAGCAGCTTGTACCCTGGAGGATCCTACGAGCAGTACTTC.

The V call is TRBV19, the J call TRBJ1-2, with 10 bases identical to TRBD1. Per germline, CDR1 LNHDA and CDR2 SQIVND (reference sequence). Losses at the gene ends were 6 bases for V and 4 bases for J; bases not matched to a gene: 2. The CDR3 has 13 residues. Here the CDR3 DNA reads TGTGCCAGTAGGACAGGGGGCGCCTATGGCTACACCTTC. It codes for CASRTGGAYGYTF.

The chain is built from TRBV7-2 and TRBJ1-2, with 8 positions matching TRBD1. Germline CDR1 SGHTA, CDR2 FQGNSA. This CDR3 comprises 15 residues. Trimming removed 2 bases from V and 4 bases from J; junction bases left unmatched: 6. CDR3 residues: CASSLLWTGTYGYTF. The CDR3 bases are TGTGCCAGCAGCTTACTCTGGACAGGGACCTATGGCTACACCTTC.

This clone was recorded only once. CDR3 sequence (DNA): TGTGCCAGCAGCACCGCCACAGGGATCTATGGCTACACCTTC. It encodes CASSTATGIYGYTF. The chain joins TRBV5-6 to TRBJ1-2; the D gene is possibly TRBD1 (6 bases). Germline V gene lookup returns CDR1 SGHDT and CDR2 YYEEEE. Trimming shortened V by 4 bases and J by 4 bases, and 14 bases separated the two germline ends. The CDR3 extends over 14 amino acids.

Only a few counts were recorded for this clone. The chain links TRBV6-6 to TRBJ1-4, with 7 bases identical to TRBD1. After removal of 5 bases from V and 0 bases from J, the junction contained 6 bases not matched to a gene. Germline assignment: CDR1 MNHNY and CDR2 SVGAGI (reference sequence). There are 16 residues in the CDR3. Here the CDR3 DNA reads TGTGCCAGCAGTGCGACCGGGACAGCAACTAATGAAAAACTGTTTTTT. Its protein product is CASSATGTATNEKLFF.

V usage is TRBV6-5 and J usage is TRBJ1-6, with 10 bases that match TRBD1. This CDR3 region has 15 residues. Germline V gene sequence: CDR1 MNHEY, CDR2 SVGAGI. J lost 7 bases, V lost 8 bases, and 8 bases had no gene match. CDR3 nucleotides: TGTGCCAGCCGAGCGGACAGGGGGAGAAATTCACCCCTCCACTTT. It translates to CASRADRGRNSPLHF.

V and J are TRBV11-2 and TRBJ1-5, with D hard to call. This CDR3 region has 15 residues. CDR1 is SGHAT and CDR2 is FQNNGV in the germline V gene. Trimming cost V 2 bases and J 0 bases, with 8 bases left between them. The CDR3 region has the DNA TGTGCCAGCAGCTTAAACCGGTATAGCAATCAGCCCCAGCATTTT. This encodes CASSLNRYSNQPQHF.

CDR3 loop: CATKLASRNNEQFF. The DNA of the CDR3 is TGTGCCACCAAACTAGCGTCAAGGAACAATGAGCAGTTCTTC. The gene calls are TRBV6-4 and TRBJ2-1, with 7 bases aligning to TRBD2. The junction had 11 bases not matched to a gene; V was cut back by 10 bases and J by 5 bases. The CDR3 is 14 amino acids. Germline assignment: CDR1 MRHNA and CDR2 SNTAGT.

The CDR3 sequence is CSVTWLNTEAFF. The CDR3 DNA follows: TGCAGCGTGACTTGGCTGAACACTGAAGCTTTCTTT. The chain uses TRBV29-1 and TRBJ1-1; no firm D call. From germline, CDR1 is SQVTM and CDR2 ANQGSEA. The CDR3 is made up of 12 amino acids. V lost 6 bases, J lost 0 bases, and 8 bases lay in between. The full variable domain, its missing parts supplied by reference TRBV29-1 and TRBJ1-1, is SAVISQKPSRDICQRGTSLTIQCQVDSQVTMMFWYRQQPGQSLTLIATANQGSEATYESGFVIDKFPISRPNLTFSTLTVSNMSPEDSSIYLCSVTWLNTEAFFGQGTRLTVV.

Regarding this clone: One junction end disagrees with the germline gene, perhaps due to a read error. The chain is built from TRBV30 and TRBJ1-2, with D possibly being TRBD1 (6 bases). The germline V gene has CDR1 GTSNPN and CDR2 SVGIG (reference sequence). The CDR3 extends over 11 amino acids. The CDR3 coding sequence is TGTGCCTGGACGGGGGGCAGTGGCTACCCCTTC. Protein: CAWTGGSGYPF.

This clone appeared a few times. The CDR3 spells CASSHAGTSGRAGSGTQYF. The DNA of the CDR3 is TGTGCCAGCAGCCATGCCGGGACTAGCGGGAGGGCAGGGTCGGGTACGCAGTATTTT. This chain joins TRBV4-2 and TRBJ2-3; 16 bases fit TRBD2. CDR1 LGHNA and CDR2 YNFKEQ come from the germline V gene. Losses at the gene ends were 3 bases for V and 8 bases for J; bases not matched to a gene: 14. The CDR3 is 19 amino acids.

This CDR3 is CAWSSKETQYF. CDR3 in DNA: TGTGCCTGGAGTTCAAAAGAGACCCAGTACTTC. The chain uses TRBV30 and TRBJ2-5; the D is unclear. V gave up 2 bases and J gave up 3 bases, with 4 bases separating them. The germline V gene encodes CDR1 GTSNPN and CDR2 SVGIG (reference sequence). The CDR3 totals 11 residues.

V usage is TRBV5-1 and J usage is TRBJ1-2, with no clear D. V gave up 0 bases and J gave up 4 bases, with 7 bases separating them. The CDR3 is 13 amino acids. The germline V gene has CDR1 SGHRS and CDR2 YFSETQ. The CDR3 is CASSLALSYGYTF. The CDR3 coding sequence is TGCGCCAGCAGCTTGGCCTTATCCTATGGCTACACCTTC.